Listed below are T cell receptor beta chains from one sample, sequenced in a study of T-cell reconstitution after alpha-beta-depleted transplantation in children. MiXCR was run by TCRdb on the PCR reads, yielding one entry per CDR3 protein. The sample carries roughly 310,000 distinct CDR3 sequences, around 25% recorded once. The sample in question was PBMCs, mostly from graft donor cells, obtained 180 days after TCRalphabeta/CD19-depleted stem cell transplant. Receptor source: a male patient aged 10-17 years who had a stem cell transplant for acute lymphoblastic leukemia, so the T cells may come from the graft donor. Each CDR3 is given with its conserved first and last residue.

V gene,J gene,CDR3 protein
TRBV12-3/TRBV12-4,TRBJ2-7,CASSWTGVVEQYF
TRBV7-9,TRBJ1-1,CASRVSVNTEAFF
TRBV27,TRBJ2-3,CASSLKPSTDTQYF
TRBV18,TRBJ2-1,CASSPREWYNEQFF
TRBV5-1,TRBJ2-1,CASSLAGLAGGLEQFF
TRBV5-1,TRBJ2-7,CASSLGAGLAGVTYEQYF
TRBV10-3,TRBJ2-7,CAIREDFEGRMYF
TRBV5-5,TRBJ1-4,CASSLDNNTTGDYNEKLFF
TRBV24-1,TRBJ2-1,CATSDSTGGKNEQFF
TRBV20-1,TRBJ2-1,CSRGRAYNEQFF
TRBV27,TRBJ2-5,CASSPLPTSGKGETQYF
TRBV6-1,TRBJ1-4,CASSEGGLGEKLFF
TRBV20-1,TRBJ2-5,CSGGGGEETQYF
TRBV27,TRBJ2-3,CASPQQGRCGIGDTQYF
TRBV5-1,TRBJ1-5,CASSLRTDQPQHF
TRBV6-5,TRBJ1-1,CASSYGRQGWRNTEAFF
TRBV7-2,TRBJ2-5,CASSPVAGVAGETQYF
TRBV27,TRBJ2-1,CASSLMGGSYNEQFF
TRBV7-9,TRBJ1-1,CASSLRQGAGTEAFF
TRBV5-1,TRBJ2-5,CASSLLVELQETQYF
TRBV6-2/TRBV6-3,TRBJ2-3,CASSETGPDTQYF
TRBV4-1,TRBJ2-7,CASSPTYGEQYF
TRBV20-1,TRBJ1-5,CSAVRSHSNQPQHF
TRBV5-1,TRBJ2-7,CASSLAAQGLSGAYEQYF
TRBV5-1,TRBJ2-5,CASRFGVLAGPQETQYF
TRBV29-1,TRBJ2-3,CSVYTTDTQYF
TRBV7-8,TRBJ2-6,CASSLAPYSGANVLTF
TRBV5-6,TRBJ2-1,CASSLPTSTSGHYNEQFF
TRBV7-2,TRBJ2-7,CASIPGLSWEQYF
TRBV5-5,TRBJ2-7,CASSLVGTGSSYEQYF
TRBV11-2,TRBJ2-1,CASSPIPRGGGSNEQFF
TRBV20-1,TRBJ2-5,CSVLTSGSWETQYF
TRBV6-5,TRBJ1-2,CASSYSIQGADYGYTF
TRBV6-5,TRBJ1-3,CASSYGRAYGNTIYF
TRBV9,TRBJ2-2,CASSVGGDTGELFF
TRBV12-3/TRBV12-4,TRBJ1-1,CASSLAGTTMEAFF
TRBV7-3,TRBJ2-1,CASSPIQGGEQFF
TRBV6-5,TRBJ1-1,CASSYGYWANTEAFF
TRBV15,TRBJ2-2,CATSRVVPSGELFF
TRBV10-3,TRBJ2-1,CAIRAGGEGNEQFF
TRBV29-1,TRBJ2-7,CSVERGGGYEQYF